These T cell receptor beta chains were read from a single sample in a study of blood T cell repertoires in COVID-19. The method was immunoSEQ multiplex PCR; TCRdb's version includes in-frame clones alone and lacks a portion of them. The sample consists of about 490,000 clones, approximately 83% of them appearing once. Sequenced input: peripheral blood. Every receptor here comes from a human donor in a cohort sampled during active COVID-19. Both conserved end residues are part of each CDR3. Each record gives: J gene, V gene, D gene, clone size, CDR3 length, CDR3 DNA, CDR3 protein. A D gene is named only where the DNA matches it firmly. Size tells how often a clone was seen (once, few, many) or the class of an expanded clone, and some rows leave it out.

>TRBJ2-7|TRBV4-2|-|many|17
TGTGCCAGCAGCTACATGGGGCATCCGGCGTCTTCCTACGAGCAGTACTTC
CASSYMGHPASSYEQYF
>TRBJ2-3|TRBV14|-|-|15
TGTGCCAGCAGCCGGAGGGGGCTAGGCACAGATACGCAGTATTTT
CASSRRGLGTDTQYF
>TRBJ2-1|TRBV5-4|TRBD2|-|16
TGTGCCAGCAGCTACCTCCGGACTAGCGGGAGTTATGAGCAGTTCTTC
CASSYLRTSGSYEQFF
>TRBJ2-3|TRBV3-1/TRBV3-2|-|-|16
TGTGCCAGCAGCCAAAGGGGACGGGGGACCACAGATACGCAGTATTTT
CASSQRGRGTTDTQYF
>TRBJ2-1|TRBV6-5|TRBD2|-|14
TGTGCCTCGACCGAGCGGGACTCCTACAATGAGCAGTTCTTC
CASTERDSYNEQFF
>TRBJ1-1|TRBV3-1/TRBV3-2|-|-|18
TGTGCCAGCAGCCAAGCTAATCCCGCGCGGGGGAGGAACACTGAAGCTTTCTTT
CASSQANPARGRNTEAFF
>TRBJ1-1|TRBV13|-|-|14
TGTGCCAGCAGCCCCGGGGAATCGGGCACTGAAGCTTTCTTT
CASSPGESGTEAFF
>TRBJ2-1|TRBV5-4|-|-|14
TGTGCCAGCAGCTCAACTAGGAGGGACGGTGAGCAGTTCTTC
CASSSTRRDGEQFF
>TRBJ1-2|TRBV24-1|-|-|13
TGTGCCACCAGTGATCCCTCTAACTATGGCTACACCTTC
CATSDPSNYGYTF
>TRBJ2-2|TRBV9|TRBD2|-|17
TGTGCCAGCAGCGTAAGTCTGCTAGCGGCTAACACCGGGGAGCTGTTTTTT
CASSVSLLAANTGELFF
>TRBJ2-7|TRBV9|-|-|15
TGTGCCAGCAGCGTAGGAGTTAGTCTCCTCTACGAGCAGTACTTC
CASSVGVSLLYEQYF
>TRBJ2-6|TRBV6-1|-|-|16
TGTGCCAGCAGTGCTAAATCAGGGGCTGGGGCCAACGTCCTGACTTTC
CASSAKSGAGANVLTF
>TRBJ2-7|TRBV29-1|-|-|12
TGCAGCGCCGGAGGGGATCCTTACGAGCAGTACTTC
CSAGGDPYEQYF
>TRBJ2-7|TRBV15|-|-|14
TGTGCCACCAGCAGACCCGGTCCTTCCTACGAGCAGTACTTC
CATSRPGPSYEQYF
>TRBJ2-1|TRBV5-1|-|-|14
TGCGCCAGCAGCTTGGCAGGGAATTACAATGAGCAGTTCTTC
CASSLAGNYNEQFF
>TRBJ2-7|TRBV5-6|TRBD2|-|15
TGTGCCAGCAGCCCGATAGCGGGAGAGGCTTACGAGCAGTACTTC
CASSPIAGEAYEQYF
>TRBJ2-5|TRBV7-3|TRBD2|-|16
TGTGCCAGCAGCTCGCAAGCGGGAGGCCCGGATGAGACCCAGTACTTC
CASSSQAGGPDETQYF
>TRBJ2-3|TRBV6-5|-|-|14
TGTGCCAGCAGAGACTCAAAAAACACAGATACGCAGTATTTT
CASRDSKNTDTQYF
>TRBJ2-3|TRBV20-1|-|-|11
TGCAGTGTAGCGGCTGGGGATACGCAGTATTTT
CSVAAGDTQYF
>TRBJ1-5|TRBV18|TRBD1|-|18
TGTGCCAGCTCACCACTTAGGACAGGGGGCAATGGGGATCAGCCCCAGCATTTT
CASSPLRTGGNGDQPQHF
>TRBJ2-1|TRBV9|-|-|14
TGTGCCAGCAGCGCCTCTAGCGCGGTCAATGAGCAGTTCTTC
CASSASSAVNEQFF
>TRBJ1-1|TRBV28|-|once|15
TGTGCCAGCAGACCAGCCGGGGCAGGGGCCACTGAAGCTTTCTTT
CASRPAGAGATEAFF
>TRBJ2-5|TRBV18|TRBD2|-|15
TGTGCCACCCGGACTAGCGGGAGGGCCAAGGAGACCCAGTACTTC
CATRTSGRAKETQYF
>TRBJ1-1|TRBV14|-|-|12
TGTGCCAGCAGCCGGGACACAGCTCTAGCTTTCTTT
CASSRDTALAFF
>TRBJ2-7|TRBV7-9|TRBD1|-|15
TGTGCCAGCAGCCCCGGGACAGGTTTGAACTACGAGCAGTACTTC
CASSPGTGLNYEQYF